This is a list of T cell receptor beta chains from one sample in a study of pediatric ulcerative colitis. Profiling relied on immunoSEQ multiplex PCR, and the TCRdb table lists in-frame clones only, not all of them. Of around 64,000 clones listed, 80% to 90% are singletons. Sequences were obtained from blood. Receptor source: a boy younger than 18 with severe ulcerative colitis. The CDR3 runs from the conserved cysteine through the conserved F or W. The D gene is left open where the match is weak. Rows may omit the clone size; those that give it use once, few, many or a size class.

D,V,size,J,DNA,CDR3
NA,TRBV11-3,NA,TRBJ2-1,TGTGCCAGCAGCTCCCCGGGAGAGCTCTACAATGAGCAGTTCTTC,CASSSPGELYNEQFF
TRBD1,TRBV28,NA,TRBJ1-5,TGTGCCAGCAGTCCTCTGTCCGGGACAGGGAATCAGCCCCAGCATTTT,CASSPLSGTGNQPQHF
NA,TRBV5-4,NA,TRBJ1-1,TGTGCCAGCAGCTTGGGTATGCAGGGAGGAGCTTTCTTT,CASSLGMQGGAFF
NA,TRBV5-1,NA,TRBJ2-3,TGCGCCAGCAGCCCGCCCGGAGATACGCAGTATTTT,CASSPPGDTQYF
NA,TRBV9,NA,TRBJ1-3,TGTGCCAGCAGCGTAGGGGGTACCACTTCTGGAAACACCATATATTTT,CASSVGGTTSGNTIYF
TRBD2,TRBV10-3,NA,TRBJ2-7,TGTGCCATCAGTGATCCAATGGCGGGAGGGTCCTCCTACGAGCAGTACTTC,CAISDPMAGGSSYEQYF
TRBD2,TRBV5-4,NA,TRBJ2-3,TGTGCCAGCAGCCAAGAGCGGGAGGTACCCACTCAAGCGCAGTATTTT,CASSQEREVPTQAQYF
TRBD2,TRBV7-3,once,TRBJ2-7,TGTGCCAGCAGCCGGATAGCGGGAGATACCGAGCAGTACTTC,CASSRIAGDTEQYF
NA,TRBV7-2,NA,TRBJ2-7,TGTGCCAGCAGCTTAGGGCCAACTAGCAACTACGAGCAGTACTTC,CASSLGPTSNYEQYF
TRBD2,TRBV27,NA,TRBJ2-1,TGTGCCAGCAGTATAAGGACTAGCGGGAGGCCTTTGGACAATGAGCAGTTCTTC,CASSIRTSGRPLDNEQFF
TRBD1,TRBV11-3,NA,TRBJ1-3,TGTGCCAGCAAGGACAGGCCTGGAAACACCATATATTTT,CASKDRPGNTIYF
NA,TRBV14,NA,TRBJ1-1,TGTGCCAGCAGCCAAGGTGGAGTCATGAACACTGAAGCTTTCTTT,CASSQGGVMNTEAFF
TRBD1,TRBV6-5,few,TRBJ2-7,TGTGCCAGCAGTTACTCGAAAACAGGGGGCTACGAGCAGTACTTC,CASSYSKTGGYEQYF
TRBD1,TRBV7-9,NA,TRBJ1-1,TGTGCCAGCAGCTTACTGGGACAGGGGACTTTCTTT,CASSLLGQGTFF
NA,TRBV7-9,NA,TRBJ1-5,TGTGCCAGCAGCTCCTGGACAGACAATCAGTCCCAGCATTTT,CASSSWTDNQSQHF
NA,TRBV7-2,once,TRBJ2-1,TGTGCCAGCAGCCTCCCCTACAATGAGCAGTTCTTC,CASSLPYNEQFF
TRBD2,TRBV9,NA,TRBJ2-1,TGTGCCAGCAGCTCGCCACTAGCGGGAGACAATGAGCAGTTCTTC,CASSSPLAGDNEQFF
TRBD2,TRBV30,medium-sized,TRBJ2-1,TGTGCCTGGAGTTTACTAGCGACCTACGATGAGCAGTTCTTC,CAWSLLATYDEQFF
TRBD2,TRBV2,NA,TRBJ2-5,TGTGCCAGCAGTGACCTGACTAGCGGGATTCAGACCCAGTACTTC,CASSDLTSGIQTQYF
NA,TRBV4-2,once,TRBJ1-2,TGTGCCAGCAGCCAAGAAGGTCGCGCTCTTAACTATGGCTACACCTTC,CASSQEGRALNYGYTF
NA,TRBV27,NA,TRBJ2-1,TGTGCCAGCAGTTTAGTCTCCTACAATGAGCAGTTCTTC,CASSLVSYNEQFF
NA,TRBV5-6,NA,TRBJ2-1,TGTGCCAGCAGCTTCGCGGTTATTCAATACAATGAGCAGTTCTTC,CASSFAVIQYNEQFF
NA,TRBV4-1,NA,TRBJ2-4,TGCGCCAGCAGCCAAGGTCCGGGCGCCAAAAACATTCAGTACTTC,CASSQGPGAKNIQYF
NA,TRBV27,once,TRBJ2-7,TGTGCCAGCAGACTGGGACTCGACCACGAGCAGTACTTC,CASRLGLDHEQYF
TRBD1,TRBV29-1,NA,TRBJ2-2,TGCAGCGTTCTCCCGGGGGACAGGGGGCCGGACACCGGGGAGCTGTTTTTT,CSVLPGDRGPDTGELFF
NA,TRBV12-5,NA,TRBJ1-4,TGTGCTAGTGGTAATGAAAAACTGTTTTTT,CASGNEKLFF
NA,TRBV19,NA,TRBJ2-7,TGTGCCAGTCGTTCGGCCTACGAGCAGTACTTC,CASRSAYEQYF
NA,TRBV27,NA,TRBJ2-7,TGTGCCAGCAGTTCAGAGGGGTACGAGCAGTACTTC,CASSSEGYEQYF
TRBD2,TRBV4-1,NA,TRBJ2-1,TGCGCCAGCAGCATCGCGGCTAGCGGGAGTAATGAGCAGTTCTTC,CASSIAASGSNEQFF
NA,TRBV7-9,NA,TRBJ2-1,TGTGCCAGCAGCCACAGACAGGACAATGAGCAGTTCTTC,CASSHRQDNEQFF
NA,TRBV10-1,NA,TRBJ2-1,TGCGCCAGCAGTGAGTCGACTAGTTTCGGTGAGCAGTTCTTC,CASSESTSFGEQFF
NA,TRBV7-9,NA,TRBJ2-2,TGTGCCAGCAGCCCAGTGGGGGAGCTGTTTTTT,CASSPVGELFF
NA,TRBV5-1,few,TRBJ1-1,TGCGCCAGCAGCTTAGGCACTGAAGCTTTCTTT,CASSLGTEAFF
TRBD2,TRBV7-9,NA,TRBJ2-3,TGTGCCAGCAGCACCCAACTAGCGGGAGGCACAGATACGCAGTATTTT,CASSTQLAGGTDTQYF
NA,TRBV30,NA,TRBJ1-2,TGTGCCTGGAGTGCGCTGTTACAGGGATATGGCTACACCTTC,CAWSALLQGYGYTF
NA,TRBV30,NA,TRBJ2-5,TGTGCCTGGAGTGTAGATAACAGTAGCCCCCAAGAGACCCAGTACTTC,CAWSVDNSSPQETQYF
NA,TRBV20-1,NA,TRBJ2-1,TGCAGTGCTCCGAATAACAATGAGCAGTTCTTC,CSAPNNNEQFF
TRBD2,TRBV19,NA,TRBJ2-1,TGTGCCAGTAGTATAGTCTTACTAGCGGGAGGCGTGGAACAGTTCTTC,CASSIVLLAGGVEQFF
NA,TRBV19,NA,TRBJ1-5,TGTGCAACGGAGAAGGGGGGTGGGAGCAATCAGCCCCAGCATTTT,CATEKGGGSNQPQHF
NA,TRBV5-1,NA,TRBJ1-1,TGCGCCAGCAGCCAGATCAGGGGTCTGAACACTGAAGCTTTCTTT,CASSQIRGLNTEAFF
NA,TRBV4-2,once,TRBJ2-1,TGTGCCAGCAGCCCACCCTGGCAGGGCCGGTTTTGCGGGCAGTTCTTC,CASSPPWQGRFCGQFF
NA,TRBV7-2,NA,TRBJ1-2,TGTGCCAGCAGCTTAGGCGGGGGGCCAAACTATGGCTACACCTTC,CASSLGGGPNYGYTF
TRBD1,TRBV15,NA,TRBJ2-7,TGTGCCACCAGCAGGCGACAGGGGGCAGGCTACGAGCAGTACTTC,CATSRRQGAGYEQYF